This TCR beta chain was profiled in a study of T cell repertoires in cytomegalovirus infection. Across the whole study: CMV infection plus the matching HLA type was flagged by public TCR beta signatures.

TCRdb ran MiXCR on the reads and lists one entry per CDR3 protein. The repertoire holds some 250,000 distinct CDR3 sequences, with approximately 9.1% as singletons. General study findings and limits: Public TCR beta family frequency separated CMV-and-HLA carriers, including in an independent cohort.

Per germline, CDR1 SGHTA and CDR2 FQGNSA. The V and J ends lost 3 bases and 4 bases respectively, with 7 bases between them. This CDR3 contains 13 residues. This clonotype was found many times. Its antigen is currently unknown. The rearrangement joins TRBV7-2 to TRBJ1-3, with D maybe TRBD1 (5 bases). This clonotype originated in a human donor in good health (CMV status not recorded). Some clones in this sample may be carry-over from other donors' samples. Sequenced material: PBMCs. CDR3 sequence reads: CASSLTVGNTIYF. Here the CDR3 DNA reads TGTGCCAGCAGCTTGACAGTCGGAAACACCATATATTTT.